One sample yielded the 28 T cell receptor beta chains listed below, sequenced in a study of spatial heterogeneity in lung cancer. Time point meaning: sample taken at primary tumor resection. TCRdb redid the calling of the 5' RACE reads with MiXCR, one entry per CDR3 protein. The sample comprises fewer than 7,000 distinct CDR3 sequences, roughly 8% of which are singletons, and about 18% rests with the top ten. Material: normal lung tissue next to the tumor, obtained at surgery. Every receptor here comes from a female donor with early-stage non-small cell lung cancer.

The V gene is TRBV28, the J gene TRBJ1-1; a weak D match, TRBD1 (5 bases). The CDR3 is 14 residues long. Between the trimmed V and J ends, which lost 6 bases and 3 bases, there was a span of 14 bases. Germline lookup yields CDR1 MDHEN and CDR2 SYDVKM. Here the CDR3 DNA reads TGTGCCAGCAGCTCGGCGGGGGGTCACACTGAAGCTTTCTTT. This encodes CASSSAGGHTEAFF.

On this clonotype: Since a much larger clone is just one base distant, this may be a read error. This CDR3 reads CASSVMTGYTF. The CDR3 region has the DNA TGTGCCAGCAGTGTCATGACCGGCTACACCTTC. This chain links TRBV6-2 or TRBV6-3 with TRBJ1-2; D gene uncertain. The CDR3 loop spans 11 amino acids. The V gene lost 5 bases and the J gene lost 8 bases, with 9 bases spanning the gap. The germline V gene encodes CDR1 MNHEY and CDR2 SVGEGT.

This clonotype was seen more than once but under ten times. The junction shows a germline mismatch at one end, possibly a read error. This chain links TRBV28 with TRBJ2-7; the match to TRBD2 covers 10 bases. Per germline, CDR1 MDHEN and CDR2 SYDVKM. The CDR3 runs to 11 residues. CDR3 amino acids: CASSSGLAMNF. The CDR3 nucleotides are TGTGCCAGCAGTTCGGGACTAGCGATGAACTTC.

The sample holds a few counts of this clonotype. The V gene is TRBV7-8, the J gene TRBJ2-6, with D unresolved. The CDR3 covers 15 residues. Germline values: CDR1 SGHVS, CDR2 FQNEAQ. Trimming cost V 4 bases and J 0 bases, with 7 bases left between them. The CDR3 DNA follows: TGTGCCAGCAGCTACTCGGCCTCTGGGGCCAACGTCCTGACTTTC. Amino acids: CASSYSASGANVLTF.

The table lists this clonotype with a few counts. The chain joins TRBV28 to TRBJ1-6; D is undetermined. This CDR3 has 15 residues. The germline gives CDR1 MDHEN, CDR2 SYDVKM. Trimming left V 5 bases short and J 6 bases short, with 14 bases between. The CDR3 sequence: CASSGGVGRNSPLHF. CDR3 bases: TGTGCCAGCAGTGGAGGCGTAGGGCGTAATTCACCCCTCCACTTT. Variable domain in full (rest from reference TRBV28 and TRBJ1-6): DVKVTQSSRYLVKRTGEKVFLECVQDMDHENMFWYRQDPGLGLRLIYFSYDVKMKEKGDIPEGYSVSREKKERFSLILESASTNQTSMYLCASSGGVGRNSPLHFGNGTRLTVT.

This sequence joins TRBV12-3 or TRBV12-4 and TRBJ2-1; D is undetermined. V was trimmed by 5 bases and J by 5 bases, leaving 7 bases between them. This CDR3 has 12 residues. The CDR3 spells CASSPDNNEQFF. DNA for the CDR3: TGTGCCAGCAGTCCTGACAACAATGAGCAGTTCTTC.

The chain employs TRBV11-2 and TRBJ2-1; 14 bases are shared with TRBD2. The CDR3 runs 15 residues. V lost 4 bases, J lost 9 bases, and 5 bases stayed unmatched. Germline CDR1 reads SGHAT; CDR2 reads FQNNGV. The CDR3 protein is CASSSGLAGVPEQFF. The CDR3 DNA is TGTGCCAGCAGCTCGGGACTAGCGGGGGTCCCTGAGCAGTTCTTC. Together with reference TRBV11-2 and TRBJ2-1, the CDR3 gives the full variable domain: EAGVAQSPRYKIIEKRQSVAFWCNPISGHATLYWYQQILGQGPKLLIQFQNNGVVDDSQLPKDRFSAERLKGVDSTLKIQPAKLEDSAVYLCASSSGLAGVPEQFFGPGTRLTVL.

Note on this clonotype: This clone may be a read error of a much larger clone one base away. The rearrangement links TRBV7-9 to TRBJ1-1, with 7 bases identical to TRBD1. This CDR3 is built from 15 residues. Looked up from germline, CDR1 is SEHNR and CDR2 is FQNEAQ (reference sequence). V trimming: 4 bases; J trimming: 4 bases; junction bases outside the gene matches: 9. CDR3 sequence reads: CASSSQGTSGTEAFF. As DNA, the CDR3 is TGTGCCAGCAGCTCACAGGGGACGAGCGGCACTGAAGCTTTCTTT. The complete variable domain, with remaining parts taken from reference TRBV7-9 and TRBJ1-1, reads DTGVSQNPRHKITKRGQNVTFRCDPISEHNRLYWYRQTLGQGPEFLTYFQNEAQLEKSRLLSDRFSAERPKGSFSTLEIQRTEQGDSAMYLCASSSQGTSGTEAFFGQGTRLTVV.

By proportion, this clonotype is medium-sized. The chain recombines TRBV6-5 with TRBJ1-6, with a possible D match to TRBD1 (6 bases). The CDR3 contains 13 residues. Trimming took off 10 bases at V and 7 bases at J, with 14 bases between the two ends. Germline V lookup: CDR1 MNHEY, CDR2 SVGAGI. CDR3 nucleotide sequence: TGTGCCACCCAGGACAGCCGAAATTCACCCCTCCACTTT. It translates to CATQDSRNSPLHF.

This clonotype was recorded many times. This chain joins TRBV3-1 and TRBJ1-1; TRBD1 is a possible D gene (5 bases). CDR3 length: 15 residues. V dropped 1 base and J dropped 4 bases, with 13 bases sitting between them. Germline V gene sequence: CDR1 LGHDT, CDR2 YNNKEL (reference sequence). CDR3 loop: CASSQGGFGGTEAFF. CDR3 sequence (DNA): TGTGCCAGCAGCCAAGGAGGGTTTGGGGGCACTGAAGCTTTCTTT.

In this sample, this clonotype turned up many times. The chain employs TRBV2 and TRBJ1-1; D may be TRBD1 (5 bases). CDR1 and CDR2 (germline): SNHLY, FYNNEI. V lost 11 bases and J lost 4, with 17 bases in between. This CDR3 contains 13 residues. The CDR3 coding sequence is TGTGCCGGATCCCCAGGGTTAAGCACTGAAGCTTTCTTT. This translates into CAGSPGLSTEAFF.

This clonotype is medium-sized in the sample. The chain employs TRBV5-1 and TRBJ1-5, with no clear D. Germline V gene lookup returns CDR1 SGHRS and CDR2 YFSETQ. V lost 0 bases to trimming and J lost 6 bases, with 10 bases between them. This CDR3 is 14 amino acids long. The CDR3 DNA follows: TGCGCCAGCAGCTTGGGCGGGAAGAGTCAGCCCCAGCATTTT. Its translation: CASSLGGKSQPQHF. Full variable domain (outside the CDR3, taken from reference TRBV5-1 and TRBJ1-5): KAGVTQTPRYLIKTRGQQVTLSCSPISGHRSVSWYQQTPGQGLQFLFEYFSETQRNKGNFPGRFSGRQFSNSRSEMNVSTLELGDSALYLCASSLGGKSQPQHFGDGTRLSIL.

This clonotype was picked up a small number of times. The chain is built from TRBV6-5 and TRBJ2-7, with TRBD2 matching 10 bases. The CDR3 consists of 15 residues. Germline lookup yields CDR1 MNHEY and CDR2 SVGAGI. The ends lost 5 bases at V and 2 bases at J; junction bases unmatched: 6. For the CDR3, the DNA is TGTGCCAGCAGTCCGGGTAGCGGGGGGACCTACGAGCAGTACTTC. It encodes CASSPGSGGTYEQYF.

This rearrangement joins TRBV15 to TRBJ2-3; D tentatively fits TRBD1 or TRBD2 (6 bases each). CDR1 is LNHNV, CDR2 YYDKDF, per germline (reference sequence). The length of the CDR3 is 16 residues. Trimming removed 6 bases at V and 5 bases at J, with 21 bases between. The CDR3 bases are TGTGCCACCAGGTCCGACATTCGGGGGCTGGGAGATACGCAGTATTTT. Amino acids: CATRSDIRGLGDTQYF.

In its sample, this clonotype was seen a few times. The chain recombines TRBV20-1 with TRBJ2-1, with a possible D match to TRBD2 (5 bases). The germline gives CDR1 DFQATT, CDR2 SNEGSKA (reference sequence). V was cut by 0 bases and J by 0 bases, with 9 bases left in between. There are 15 residues in the CDR3. The CDR3 loop is CSARDLAVSYNEQFF. CDR3 nucleotide sequence: TGCAGTGCTAGAGACCTAGCCGTCTCCTACAATGAGCAGTTCTTC.

This sequence joins TRBV27 and TRBJ2-7; TRBD1 matches 8 bases. The CDR3 contains 16 residues. Germline lookup yields CDR1 MNHEY and CDR2 SMNVEV (reference sequence). Trimming removed 6 bases from V and 2 bases from J; junction bases left unmatched: 12. The CDR3 DNA reads as TGTGCCAGCAGCCCAGGACAGGGATTGGTGGCCTACGAGCAGTACTTC. It codes for CASSPGQGLVAYEQYF.

This clonotype has at least ten counts. The chain joins TRBV4-2 to TRBJ2-7, with 10 bases identical to TRBD1. Trimming cost V 5 bases and J 0 bases; bases outside gene matches: 16. From germline, CDR1 is LGHNA and CDR2 YNFKEQ. The CDR3 is 19 amino acids. The CDR3 loop reads CASSSRTGGAGGLSYEQYF. DNA for the CDR3: TGTGCCAGCAGCTCTCGGACAGGGGGGGCCGGGGGCCTCTCCTACGAGCAGTACTTC.

By proportion, this clonotype is medium-sized. The chain uses TRBV5-4 and TRBJ2-1; weak D call: TRBD1 (5 bases). The germline gives CDR1 SGHNT, CDR2 YYREEE (reference sequence). The germline V and J ends were trimmed by 6 bases and 3 bases, with 19 bases remaining between them. The CDR3 is 16 residues long. The CDR3 protein is CASTTGGRGFYNEQFF. The CDR3 DNA is TGTGCCAGCACCACAGGCGGTCGTGGGTTCTACAATGAGCAGTTCTTC.

J is TRBJ2-1 and V is TRBV2; D call uncertain. Germline lookup yields CDR1 SNHLY and CDR2 FYNNEI. V lost 0 bases, J lost 6 bases, and 6 bases lay in between. The CDR3 covers 13 residues. CDR3 bases: TGTGCCAGCAGTGAAGCGCCTTTCAATGAGCAGTTCTTC. Amino acid sequence: CASSEAPFNEQFF.

This clonotype appeared many times. CDR3 region: CASSPSGVGENTEAFF. In DNA form, the CDR3 reads TGTGCCAGCAGCCCTTCCGGTGTAGGGGAGAACACTGAAGCTTTCTTT. The rearrangement joins TRBV7-9 to TRBJ1-1, with D perhaps TRBD1 (5 bases). V was shortened by 5 bases and J by 1 base, with 17 bases between the two germline ends. The CDR3 runs 16 residues. Per the germline V gene, CDR1 is SEHNR and CDR2 is FQNEAQ (reference sequence).

This clonotype was found many times. The chain couples TRBV20-1 to TRBJ2-1; 8 bases line up with TRBD1. V lost 3 bases, J lost 9 bases, and 10 bases stayed unmatched. CDR3 size: 14 residues. In germline, CDR1 is DFQATT, CDR2 SNEGSKA (reference sequence). DNA of the CDR3: TGCAGTGCTAGCGACAGGGGATTTCAAACTGAGCAGTTCTTC. Translating gives CSASDRGFQTEQFF.

Many counts were recorded for this clonotype. This chain links TRBV7-2 with TRBJ2-7; TRBD2 matches at 10 bases. In germline, CDR1 is SGHTA, CDR2 FQGNSA. The CDR3 spans 15 residues. V lost 5 bases, J lost 2 bases, and 6 bases stayed unmatched. The CDR3 sequence is CASSERTSGTYEQYF. The DNA for the CDR3 is TGTGCCAGCAGCGAAAGGACTAGCGGAACCTACGAGCAGTACTTC.

This clonotype was detected a few times. This rearrangement joins TRBV12-3 or TRBV12-4 to TRBJ2-2; no clear D. There are 11 residues in the CDR3. Trimming removed 4 bases at V and 8 bases at J, with 5 bases between. CDR3 in amino acids: CASSSVGELFF. The CDR3 DNA is TGTGCCAGCAGTTCGGTGGGGGAGCTGTTTTTT.

This clonotype was seen only a few times. The chain couples TRBV7-2 to TRBJ2-1, with 10 bases identical to TRBD2. This CDR3 spans 18 amino acids. Germline V gene lookup returns CDR1 SGHTA and CDR2 FQGNSA. Germline trimming cut 1 base from V and 0 bases from J; bases unmatched to any gene: 6. For the CDR3, the DNA is TGTGCCAGCAGCTTAGGAGCGGGGGGGCGACTCTCCTACAATGAGCAGTTCTTC. As protein: CASSLGAGGRLSYNEQFF.

By proportion, this clonotype is medium-sized. This chain joins TRBV29-1 and TRBJ1-1; TRBD1 is a possible D gene (5 bases). From germline, CDR1 is SQVTM and CDR2 ANQGSEA. This CDR3 is 14 amino acids long. Between the trimmed V and J ends, which lost 0 bases and 6 bases, there was a span of 14 bases. The CDR3 region has the DNA TGCAGCGTTGAAGACGGACCATGGGGCGCTGAAGCTTTCTTT. It codes for CSVEDGPWGAEAFF.

This clonotype counts as medium-sized (0.01 to 0.1%). The rearrangement links TRBV5-1 to TRBJ2-2, with no clear D. V lost 4 bases, J lost 1 base, and 11 bases lay in between. Germline V gene data show CDR1 as SGHRS and CDR2 as YFSETQ. The CDR3 is made up of 15 amino acids. CDR3 region: CASSGGMGNTGELFF. The CDR3 bases are TGCGCCAGCAGCGGTGGGATGGGGAACACCGGGGAGCTGTTTTTT.

This clonotype rates as medium-sized (0.01 to 0.1%). The chain has TRBV7-3 and TRBJ2-3; TRBD2 is a possible D gene (6 bases). V lost 2 bases, J lost 0 bases, and 6 bases lay in between. The germline CDR1 and CDR2 sequences are SGHTA and FQGTGA. The CDR3 length is 14 residues. The CDR3 is CASSLGTSTDTQYF. In DNA form, the CDR3 reads TGTGCCAGCAGCTTAGGGACTAGCACAGATACGCAGTATTTT.

This clonotype was detected a few times. This chain connects TRBV11-2 to TRBJ2-5, with TRBD2 identical over 10 bases. Trimming took 1 base from V and 1 from J; bases not matched to a gene: 3. The CDR3 sequence is 16 residues long. The germline gives CDR1 SGHAT, CDR2 FQNNGV. In DNA form, the CDR3 reads TGTGCCAGCAGCTTAGTGCTAGCGGGGGCCCAAGAGACCCAGTACTTC. Translation gives CASSLVLAGAQETQYF.